The 8 T cell receptor beta chains given below trace back to one sample, sequenced in a study of blood T cell repertoires in COVID-19. The method was immunoSEQ multiplex PCR; TCRdb's version includes in-frame clones alone and lacks a portion of them. This sample has about 200,000 clones, with around nine tenths found just once. The sequencing sample was made of peripheral blood. All receptors come from a man in his 60s who had recovered from COVID-19.

J is TRBJ2-1 and V is TRBV19, with TRBD2 identical over 14 bases. Germline loops: CDR1 LNHDA, CDR2 SQIVND (reference sequence). With 5 bases clipped from V and 4 bases from J, the junction kept 10 bases outside the gene matches. The CDR3 has 18 amino acids. CDR3 coding DNA: TGTGCCAGTAGTGCCTCCGGGACTAGCGGGAGCAGGTACAATGAGCAGTTCTTC. This encodes CASSASGTSGSRYNEQFF. Supplemented by reference TRBV19 and TRBJ2-1, the full variable domain reads DGGITQSPKYLFRKEGQNVTLSCEQNLNHDAMYWYRQDPGQGLRLIYYSQIVNDFQKGDIAEGYSVSREKKESFPLTVTSAQKNPTAFYLCASSASGTSGSRYNEQFFGPGTRLTVL.

The chain has TRBV6-6 and TRBJ1-2; TRBD1 aligns across 7 bases. The CDR3 length is 15 residues. V lost 0 bases and J lost 7; bases outside the gene matches: 8. Germline assignment: CDR1 MNHNY and CDR2 SVGAGI (reference sequence). The CDR3 DNA is TGTGCCAGCAGTTACTCAACCCGGGCAGGGGGTGGCTACACCTTC. Translating it yields CASSYSTRAGGGYTF.

This sequence joins TRBV7-6 and TRBJ2-1, with 9 bases that match TRBD2. V lost 2 bases, J lost 4 bases, and 15 bases stayed unmatched. Per the germline V gene, CDR1 is SGHVS and CDR2 is FNYEAQ. The CDR3 totals 19 residues. The CDR3 DNA follows: TGTGCCAGCAGCTTAACGCCTTCTACAGCGGGAGGTTTGTACAATGAGCAGTTCTTC. Amino acid sequence: CASSLTPSTAGGLYNEQFF.

The chain carries TRBV19 and TRBJ1-4; the match to TRBD1 covers 7 bases. Germline values: CDR1 LNHDA, CDR2 SQIVND (reference sequence). V shed 5 bases and J 4 bases; nucleotides not matched to a gene: 4. The CDR3 totals 14 residues. The DNA of the CDR3 is TGTGCCAGTAGTCGGACAGGCTTTAATGAAAAACTGTTTTTT. Its protein product is CASSRTGFNEKLFF.

The chain employs TRBV19 and TRBJ1-1; D not certain. Trimming shortened V by 7 bases and J by 4 bases, and 13 bases separated the two germline ends. CDR3 length: 13 residues. Germline lookup yields CDR1 LNHDA and CDR2 SQIVND (reference sequence). CDR3 DNA: TGTGCCAGTAAAACGCGGGGTTTCACTGAAGCTTTCTTT. Its translation: CASKTRGFTEAFF.

This rearrangement joins TRBV7-5 to TRBJ2-7; TRBD1, the table's D call, lacks a check against the DNA. TRBV7-5 is listed as a pseudogene. The CDR3 contains 15 residues. The CDR3 nucleotides are TGTGTCAGAAGCTTAGAAGACAGGACCCCCTACGAGCAGTACTTC. It encodes CVRSLEDRTPYEQYF.

The rearrangement links TRBV5-1 to TRBJ1-2; the D is unclear. Looked up from germline, CDR1 is SGHRS and CDR2 is YFSETQ. This CDR3 is 17 amino acids long. The V end was cut by 6 bases, the J end by 6 bases, with 27 bases between. CDR3 coding DNA: TGCGCCAGCACCTCGGAGGAGACCGTTGTAAACAGAGATGGCTACACCTTC. This codes for CASTSEETVVNRDGYTF. Complete variable domain (other parts from reference TRBV5-1 and TRBJ1-2): KAGVTQTPRYLIKTRGQQVTLSCSPISGHRSVSWYQQTPGQGLQFLFEYFSETQRNKGNFPGRFSGRQFSNSRSEMNVSTLELGDSALYLCASTSEETVVNRDGYTFGSGTRLTVV.

This sequence joins TRBV18 and TRBJ1-1; D call uncertain. In germline, CDR1 is KGHSH, CDR2 LQKENI. Trimming removed 2 bases at V and 5 bases at J, with 6 bases between. There are 12 residues in the CDR3. The chain's CDR3 is CASSPERTEAFF. The DNA for the CDR3 is TGTGCCAGCTCACCAGAGAGAACTGAAGCTTTCTTT.